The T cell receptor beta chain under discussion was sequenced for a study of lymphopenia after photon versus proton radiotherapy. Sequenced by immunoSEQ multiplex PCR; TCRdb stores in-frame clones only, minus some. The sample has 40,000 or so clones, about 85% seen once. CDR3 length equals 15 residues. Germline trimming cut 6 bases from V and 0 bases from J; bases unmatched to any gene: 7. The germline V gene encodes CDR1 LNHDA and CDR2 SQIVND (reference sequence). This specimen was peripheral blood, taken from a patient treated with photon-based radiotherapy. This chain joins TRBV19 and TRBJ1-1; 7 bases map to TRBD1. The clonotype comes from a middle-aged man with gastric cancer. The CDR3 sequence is CASSLDRAMNTEAFF. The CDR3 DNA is TGTGCCAGTAGCCTTGACAGGGCTATGAACACTGAAGCTTTCTTT.